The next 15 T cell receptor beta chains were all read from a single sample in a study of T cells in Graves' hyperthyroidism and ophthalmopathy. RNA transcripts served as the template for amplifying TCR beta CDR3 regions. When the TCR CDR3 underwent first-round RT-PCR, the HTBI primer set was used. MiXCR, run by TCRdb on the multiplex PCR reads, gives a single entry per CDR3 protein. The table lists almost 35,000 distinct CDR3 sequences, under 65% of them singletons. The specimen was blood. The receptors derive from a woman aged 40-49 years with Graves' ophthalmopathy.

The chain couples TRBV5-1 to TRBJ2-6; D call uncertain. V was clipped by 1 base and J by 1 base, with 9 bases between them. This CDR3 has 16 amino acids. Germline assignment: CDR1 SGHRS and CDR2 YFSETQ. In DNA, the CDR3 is TGCGCCAGCAGCTTGAAGGGCGGATCTGGGGCCAACGTCCTGACTTTC. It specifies CASSLKGGSGANVLTF.

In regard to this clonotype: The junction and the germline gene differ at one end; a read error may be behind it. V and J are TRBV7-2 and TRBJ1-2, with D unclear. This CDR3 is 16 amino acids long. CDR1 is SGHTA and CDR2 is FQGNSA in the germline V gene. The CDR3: CASSLSVGKGLYGYNF. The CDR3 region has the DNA TGTGCCAGCAGCTTATCTGTTGGCAAAGGGCTCTATGGCTACAACTTC. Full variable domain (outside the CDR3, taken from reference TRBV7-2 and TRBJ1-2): GAGVSQSPSNKVTEKGKDVELRCDPISGHTALYWYRQSLGQGLEFLIYFQGNSAPDKSGLPSDRFSAERTGGSVSTLTIQRTQQEDSAVYLCASSLSVGKGLYGYNFGSGTRLTVV.

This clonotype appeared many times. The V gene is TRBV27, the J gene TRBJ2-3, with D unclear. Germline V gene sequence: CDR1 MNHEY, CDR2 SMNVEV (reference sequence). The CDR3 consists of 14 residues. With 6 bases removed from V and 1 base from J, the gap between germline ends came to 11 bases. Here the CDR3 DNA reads TGTGCCAGCAGCCGAGAGCAGGGCACAGATACGCAGTATTTT. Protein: CASSREQGTDTQYF.

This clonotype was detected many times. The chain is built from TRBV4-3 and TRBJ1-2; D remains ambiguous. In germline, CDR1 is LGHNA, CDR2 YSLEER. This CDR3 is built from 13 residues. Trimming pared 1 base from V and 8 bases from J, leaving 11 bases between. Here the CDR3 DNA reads TGCGCCAGCAGCCAAGTTACCGGGAGGGGCTACACCTTC. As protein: CASSQVTGRGYTF.

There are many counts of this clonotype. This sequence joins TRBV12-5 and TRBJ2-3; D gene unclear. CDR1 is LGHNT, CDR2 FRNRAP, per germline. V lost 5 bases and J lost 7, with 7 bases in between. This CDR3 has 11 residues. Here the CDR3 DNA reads TGTGCTAGTGGTAAAGGTAATACGCAGTATTTT. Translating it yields CASGKGNTQYF.

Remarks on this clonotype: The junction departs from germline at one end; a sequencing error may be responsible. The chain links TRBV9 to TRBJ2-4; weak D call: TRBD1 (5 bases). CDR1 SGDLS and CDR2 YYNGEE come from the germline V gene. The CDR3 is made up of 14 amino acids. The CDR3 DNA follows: TGCGCCAGCAATCAGGGCGGTCTCAAAAACATTCAGTACTTC. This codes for CASNQGGLKNIQYF.

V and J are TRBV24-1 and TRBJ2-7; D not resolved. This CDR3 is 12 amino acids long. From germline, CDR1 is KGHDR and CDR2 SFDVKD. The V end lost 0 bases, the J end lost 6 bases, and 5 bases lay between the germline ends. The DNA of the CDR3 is TGTGCCACCAGTGATTTGCCCGGCGAGCAGTACTTC. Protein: CATSDLPGEQYF.

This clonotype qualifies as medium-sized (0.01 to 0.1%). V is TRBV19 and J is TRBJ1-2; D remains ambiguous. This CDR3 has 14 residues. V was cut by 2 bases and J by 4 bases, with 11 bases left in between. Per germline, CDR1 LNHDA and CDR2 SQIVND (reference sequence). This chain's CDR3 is CASSIFDTGYGYTF. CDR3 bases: TGTGCCAGTAGTATATTTGACACTGGCTATGGCTACACCTTC.

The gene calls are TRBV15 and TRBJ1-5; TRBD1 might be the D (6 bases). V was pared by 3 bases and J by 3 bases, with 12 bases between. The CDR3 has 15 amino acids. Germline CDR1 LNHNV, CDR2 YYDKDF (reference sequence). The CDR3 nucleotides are TGTGCCACCAGCAGTAACAGGGCCGTCAATCAGCCCCAGCATTTT. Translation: CATSSNRAVNQPQHF.

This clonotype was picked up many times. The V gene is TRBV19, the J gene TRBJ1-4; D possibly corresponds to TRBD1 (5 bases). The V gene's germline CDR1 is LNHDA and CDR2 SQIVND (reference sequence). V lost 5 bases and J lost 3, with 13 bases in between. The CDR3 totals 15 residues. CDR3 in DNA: TGTGCCAGTAGTGGGGGGGACGACGCTAATGAAAAACTGTTTTTT. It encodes CASSGGDDANEKLFF.

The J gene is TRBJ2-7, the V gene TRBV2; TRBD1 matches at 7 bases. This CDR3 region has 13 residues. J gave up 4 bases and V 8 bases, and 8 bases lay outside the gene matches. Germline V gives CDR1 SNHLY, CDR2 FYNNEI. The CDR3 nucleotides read TGTGCCAGCTATAGGACAGGAGAGTACGAGCAGTACTTC. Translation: CASYRTGEYEQYF.

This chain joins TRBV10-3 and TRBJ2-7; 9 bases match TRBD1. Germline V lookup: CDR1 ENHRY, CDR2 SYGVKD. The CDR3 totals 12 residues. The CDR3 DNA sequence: TGTGCTTCCCGGACAGGGGACAACGAGCAGTACTTC. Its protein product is CASRTGDNEQYF.

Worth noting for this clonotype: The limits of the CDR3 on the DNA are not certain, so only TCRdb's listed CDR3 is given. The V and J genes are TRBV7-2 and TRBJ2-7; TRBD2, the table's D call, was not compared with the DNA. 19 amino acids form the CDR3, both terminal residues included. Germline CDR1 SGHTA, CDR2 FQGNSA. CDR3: CASSFYICSASGGRLEQYF.

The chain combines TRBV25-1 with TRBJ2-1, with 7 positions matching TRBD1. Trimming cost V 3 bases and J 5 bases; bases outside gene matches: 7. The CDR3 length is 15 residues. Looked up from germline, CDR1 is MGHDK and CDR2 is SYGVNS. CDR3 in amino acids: CASSDPGTADNEQFF. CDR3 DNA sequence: TGTGCCAGCAGTGACCCCGGGACAGCAGACAATGAGCAGTTCTTC.

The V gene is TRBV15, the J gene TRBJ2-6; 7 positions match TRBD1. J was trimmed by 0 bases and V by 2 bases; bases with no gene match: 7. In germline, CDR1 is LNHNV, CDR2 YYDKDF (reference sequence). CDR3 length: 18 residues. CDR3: CATSRLGTANSGANVLTF. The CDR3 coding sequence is TGTGCCACCAGCAGATTGGGGACAGCGAACTCTGGGGCCAACGTCCTGACTTTC.